The 10 T cell receptor beta chains presented below share a single source sample, sequenced in a study of blood T cell repertoires in COVID-19 (TCRdb year 2020). Receptor amplification or capture employed the immunoSEQ multiplex PCR assay. Here the immuneACCESS table is served through TCRdb, limited to in-frame sequences with V and J called. Missing clones are a known gap in these copies; in checked studies unresolved V genes cover under half, and the rest lacks a known reason. Present in this sample are approximately 400,000 clones, roughly four fifths of which were seen just once. The ten top clones hold 5% to 6% of the sample. The sample consisted of PBMCs or T cells enriched from blood (not recorded which). The receptors stem from a woman aged 45-59 years who had recovered from COVID-19.

This clone was seen a single time. V usage is TRBV4-3 and J usage is TRBJ2-3, with TRBD2 as a possible D gene (6 bases). CDR3 length equals 14 residues. Germline CDR1 LGHNA, CDR2 YSLEER. V shed 4 bases and J shed 1 base, with 9 bases lying between them. Here the CDR3 reads CASSPERGTDTQYF. CDR3 DNA sequence: TGCGCCAGCAGCCCCGAGCGGGGCACAGATACGCAGTATTTT.

This clone was seen once. This chain uses TRBV30 with TRBJ1-1; D gene ambiguous. The CDR3 length is 12 residues. Germline values: CDR1 GTSNPN, CDR2 SVGIG (reference sequence). V lost 3 bases and J 7 bases, leaving 12 bases between the germline ends. This CDR3 reads CAWRAGGIEAFF. Written as DNA, the CDR3 is TGTGCCTGGAGGGCCGGAGGGATTGAAGCTTTCTTT.

V usage is TRBV5-1 and J usage is TRBJ1-1, with D perhaps matching TRBD1 (5 bases). The CDR3 totals 15 residues. The germline CDR1 and CDR2 sequences are SGHRS and YFSETQ. The germline V and J ends were trimmed by 1 base and 1 base, with 11 bases remaining between them. CDR3 coding DNA: TGCGCCAGCAGCTTGAGGGGTCCACCGAACACTGAAGCTTTCTTT. Translating it yields CASSLRGPPNTEAFF.

The chain has TRBV27 and TRBJ2-7; D is possibly TRBD1 (6 bases). V gave up 5 bases and J gave up 3 bases, with 11 bases separating them. Looked up from germline, CDR1 is MNHEY and CDR2 is SMNVEV (reference sequence). CDR3 length equals 13 residues. CDR3 amino acids: CASSPTGFYEQYF. CDR3 DNA: TGTGCCAGCAGTCCAACAGGGTTCTACGAGCAGTACTTC.

The V gene is TRBV12-3 or TRBV12-4, the J gene TRBJ1-2; D is uncertain. Trimming shortened V by 3 bases and J by 1 base, and 6 bases separated the two germline ends. This CDR3 spans 13 amino acids. The CDR3 DNA reads as TGTGCCAGCAGTTTCGGTATTAACTATGGCTACACCTTC. This translates into CASSFGINYGYTF.

The chain couples TRBV2 to TRBJ2-5; 7 bases map to TRBD2. The CDR3 runs 17 residues. Germline CDR1 is SNHLY and CDR2 is FYNNEI. The ends lost 3 bases at V and 4 bases at J; junction bases unmatched: 14. CDR3 residues: CASSDRGGGLVRETQYF. The CDR3 nucleotides read TGTGCCAGCAGTGATCGGGGTGGCGGACTAGTAAGAGAGACCCAGTACTTC.

The CDR3 DNA follows: TGTGCCAGCAGTTTGACCCGGCCTGGAGAACTGTTTTTT. As protein: CASSLTRPGELFF. The chain uses TRBV12-3 or TRBV12-4 and TRBJ1-4; D call uncertain. The CDR3 length is 13 residues. The V and J ends lost 3 bases and 12 bases respectively, with 14 bases between them.

This clone was observed a single time. V is TRBV7-2 and J is TRBJ2-3; D might be TRBD2 (6 bases). The length of the CDR3 is 15 residues. The germline CDR1 and CDR2 sequences are SGHTA and FQGNSA. V lost 7 bases and J lost 0, with 14 bases in between. DNA for the CDR3: TGTGCCAGCAAGGGGCGGGGCCTTAGCACAGATACGCAGTATTTT. It encodes CASKGRGLSTDTQYF.

The CDR3 spells CASSPRTGGGEAFF. CDR3 nucleotide sequence: TGCGCCAGCAGCCCTCGGACAGGGGGAGGTGAAGCTTTCTTT. V and J are TRBV5-1 and TRBJ1-1; 10 nucleotides agree with TRBD1. The CDR3 runs to 14 residues. Unmatched junction bases numbered 7, after V lost 4 bases and J lost 7 bases. The germline gives CDR1 SGHRS, CDR2 YFSETQ.

In this sample, this clone turned up a few times. The genes are TRBV11-3 and TRBJ1-1; TRBD1 might be the D (5 bases). Trimming stripped 1 base from V and 0 bases from J, with 9 bases between. This CDR3 region has 15 residues. Germline CDR1 and CDR2: SGHNT and YENEEA. CDR3 nucleotide sequence: TGTGCCAGCAGCTTAGGGGGCGGAATGAACACTGAAGCTTTCTTT. It is translated as CASSLGGGMNTEAFF.